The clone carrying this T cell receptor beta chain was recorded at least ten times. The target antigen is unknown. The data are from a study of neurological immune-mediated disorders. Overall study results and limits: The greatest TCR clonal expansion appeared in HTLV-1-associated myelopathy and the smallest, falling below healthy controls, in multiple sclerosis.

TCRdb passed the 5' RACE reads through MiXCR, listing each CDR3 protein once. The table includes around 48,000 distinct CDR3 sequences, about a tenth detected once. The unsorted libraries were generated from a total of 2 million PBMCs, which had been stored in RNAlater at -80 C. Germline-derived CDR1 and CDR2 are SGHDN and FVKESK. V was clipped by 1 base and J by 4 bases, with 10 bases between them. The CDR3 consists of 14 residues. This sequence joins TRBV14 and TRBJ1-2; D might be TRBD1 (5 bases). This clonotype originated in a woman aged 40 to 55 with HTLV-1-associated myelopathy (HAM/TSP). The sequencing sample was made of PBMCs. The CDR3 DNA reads TGTGCCAGCAGCCAAGTCGGGGGGAGCTATGGCTACACCTTC. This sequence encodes CASSQVGGSYGYTF.